This passage covers 22 T cell receptor beta chains from one sample sequenced in a study of post-analysis software for immune sequencing data. Their antigen targets remain unknown. Each TCR beta cDNA library carried unique molecular identifiers. One entry per CDR3 protein results from TCRdb running MiXCR on the PCR reads. The data show roughly 620,000 distinct CDR3 sequences, roughly 47% seen once. Points from the study as a whole: About five TRBV segments appeared more often in patients than in controls, and TRBV5-6, TRBV5-1 and TRBV20-1 were among these.

The sequencing sample was made of blood. These receptors originate from a girl between 5 and 17 years old with multiple sclerosis.

This chain connects TRBV27 to TRBJ2-6, with D maybe TRBD2 (6 bases). Per germline, CDR1 MNHEY and CDR2 SMNVEV (reference sequence). Trimming took 5 bases from V and 0 from J, leaving 8 bases between them. The CDR3 length is 15 residues. The CDR3 reads CASSTRDSGANVLTF. DNA for the CDR3: TGTGCCAGCAGTACGCGGGACTCTGGGGCCAACGTCCTGACTTTC.

Points on this clonotype: One junction end disagrees with the germline gene, perhaps due to a read error. The rearrangement links TRBV3-1 to TRBJ2-1; TRBD2 is a possible D gene (5 bases). Germline V gives CDR1 LGHDT, CDR2 YNNKEL (reference sequence). The CDR3 runs to 15 residues. In DNA form, the CDR3 reads TGTGCCAGCAGCCATACTCTGGCGGGCTACAATAAGCAGTTCTTC. It yields the protein CASSHTLAGYNKQFF.

This rearrangement joins TRBV7-3 to TRBJ2-3; D is ambiguous. This CDR3 is built from 14 residues. From germline, CDR1 is SGHTA and CDR2 FQGTGA. V shed 2 bases and J shed 6 bases, with 12 bases lying between them. CDR3 bases: TGTGCCAGCAGCTTATTCGGGTCGGGTGATACGCAGTATTTT. Amino acids: CASSLFGSGDTQYF.

This clonotype turned up a few times. The chain is built from TRBV5-1 and TRBJ2-5, with 8 positions matching TRBD2. The trim removed 4 bases at V and 1 base at J, leaving 9 bases unmatched. From germline, CDR1 is SGHRS and CDR2 YFSETQ. This CDR3 contains 16 residues. This chain's CDR3 is CASSILRAGGQETQYF. CDR3 DNA: TGCGCCAGCAGCATACTTCGGGCGGGAGGCCAAGAGACCCAGTACTTC.

The chain recombines TRBV29-1 with TRBJ1-3; 7 positions match TRBD1. V was pared by 6 bases and J by 0 bases, with 14 bases of the junction left unmatched. The CDR3 totals 17 residues. Germline V lookup: CDR1 SQVTM, CDR2 ANQGSEA. This CDR3 is CSVLKGAGGASGNTIYF. CDR3 nucleotide sequence: TGCAGCGTCCTCAAAGGGGCAGGGGGGGCCTCTGGAAACACCATATATTTT.

This clonotype appeared a few times. The chain has TRBV4-1 and TRBJ1-2, with 10 positions matching TRBD1. CDR3 length equals 16 residues. CDR1 MGHRA and CDR2 YSYEKL come from the germline V gene. V trimming: 3 bases; J trimming: 2 bases; junction bases outside the gene matches: 6. CDR3 nucleotide sequence: TGCGCCAGCAGCCAGGGCCCGGGACAGGGGAACTATGGCTACACCTTC. Amino acids: CASSQGPGQGNYGYTF.

This clonotype has only a few counts. The rearrangement joins TRBV12-3 or TRBV12-4 to TRBJ2-1; 8 nucleotides align to TRBD2. CDR3 length: 16 amino acids. J lost 2 bases, V lost 5 bases, and 8 bases had no gene match. The DNA of the CDR3 is TGTGCCAGCAGTCCAGTAGCGGGAATTACCTACAATGAGCAGTTCTTC. Translation gives CASSPVAGITYNEQFF.

The chain combines TRBV15 with TRBJ2-4, with D possibly TRBD1 on 5 matching bases. Germline CDR1 and CDR2: LNHNV and YYDKDF (reference sequence). This CDR3 contains 15 residues. With 4 bases removed from V and 3 bases from J, the gap between germline ends came to 13 bases. CDR3: CATSIPTVFKNIQYF. Written as DNA, the CDR3 is TGTGCCACCAGCATCCCGACAGTATTCAAAAACATTCAGTACTTC.

CDR3 sequence (DNA): TGTGCCATCAGGAGAGACACAGCCTACGAGCAGTACTTC. Amino acids: CAIRRDTAYEQYF. The chain carries TRBV10-3 and TRBJ2-7; D uncertain. V lost 6 bases, J lost 2 bases, and 11 bases lay in between. The germline V gene has CDR1 ENHRY and CDR2 SYGVKD. This CDR3 has 13 residues.

The J gene is TRBJ2-1, the V gene TRBV20-1; D may be TRBD2 (6 bases). Looked up from germline, CDR1 is DFQATT and CDR2 is SNEGSKA (reference sequence). This CDR3 region has 15 residues. Deletions cut 0 bases from V and 3 bases from J, with 12 bases between. CDR3 nucleotide sequence: TGCAGTGCTAGAGATATCAGCGGGCTCTACAATGAGCAGTTCTTC. Amino acid sequence: CSARDISGLYNEQFF.

The V and J genes are TRBV28 and TRBJ1-6; D is ambiguous. The CDR3 is 17 amino acids. Germline V CDR1 and CDR2: MDHEN, SYDVKM. V dropped 2 bases and J dropped 1 base, with 12 bases sitting between them. The CDR3 loop is CASSLGLLRSYNSPLHF. The CDR3 nucleotides are TGTGCCAGCAGTTTAGGCCTTCTTCGTTCCTATAATTCACCCCTCCACTTT.

This clonotype was seen once. The rearrangement links TRBV12-3 or TRBV12-4 to TRBJ2-3; TRBD1 agrees at 7 bases. The trim removed 5 bases at V and 4 bases at J, leaving 9 bases unmatched. The CDR3 is 15 amino acids. DNA for the CDR3: TGTGCCAGCAGTCTTACAGGGGTGATGGCAGATACGCAGTATTTT. Protein: CASSLTGVMADTQYF.

This clonotype was seen a handful of times. The rearrangement joins TRBV7-8 to TRBJ2-1; D is possibly TRBD1 (5 bases). Trimming stripped 5 bases from V and 7 bases from J, with 18 bases between. Germline V gene data show CDR1 as SGHVS and CDR2 as FQNEAQ. This CDR3 has 15 residues. In DNA, the CDR3 is TGTGCCAGCAGCCCCATAGTGGTGGACACGAATGAGCAGTTCTTC. This gives the protein CASSPIVVDTNEQFF.

This clonotype was detected only a few times. This chain uses TRBV5-6 with TRBJ1-2; the match to TRBD1 covers 8 bases. The length of the CDR3 is 15 residues. The J segment lost 6 bases and the V segment lost 2 bases, leaving 9 bases of the junction unmatched. Per germline, CDR1 SGHDT and CDR2 YYEEEE. The CDR3 DNA reads TGTGCCAGCAGCTTTTCGGGGACAGGCCCGCATGGCTACACCTTC. Its protein is CASSFSGTGPHGYTF.

This chain joins TRBV12-3 or TRBV12-4 and TRBJ2-5; 14 bases fit TRBD2. The CDR3 spans 18 residues. The V gene end was trimmed by 4 bases and the J gene end by 7 bases; junction bases not matched to a gene: 14. The CDR3 sequence: CASSSPTSGGAESGTQYF. DNA for the CDR3: TGTGCCAGCAGTTCCCCGACTAGCGGGGGGGCCGAATCGGGGACCCAGTACTTC.

Here the CDR3 DNA reads TGTGCCAGCAGCTTAGGTGGGGCGGGGAGCTCCTATAATTCACCCCTCCACTTT. It is translated as CASSLGGAGSSYNSPLHF. The chain employs TRBV7-2 and TRBJ1-6; possibly TRBD1 for D (5 bases). The CDR3 consists of 18 residues. Trimming took off 1 base at V and 0 bases at J, with 13 bases between the two ends. CDR1 is SGHTA and CDR2 is FQGNSA in the germline V gene.

This clonotype turned up a few times. The rearrangement uses TRBV5-6 and TRBJ1-2, with D hard to call. The CDR3 contains 13 residues. V gave up 0 bases and J gave up 0 bases, with 3 bases separating them. Germline V lookup: CDR1 SGHDT, CDR2 YYEEEE. This chain's CDR3 is CASSLESNYGYTF. The CDR3 DNA reads TGTGCCAGCAGCTTGGAATCTAACTATGGCTACACCTTC.

This clonotype was seen only a few times. The chain links TRBV15 to TRBJ2-3; D is unresolved. V gave up 0 bases and J gave up 8 bases, with 3 bases separating them. Germline V lookup: CDR1 LNHNV, CDR2 YYDKDF (reference sequence). The CDR3 is 11 residues long. CDR3 in amino acids: CATSREVTQYF. DNA of the CDR3: TGTGCCACCAGCAGAGAAGTTACGCAGTATTTT.

This clonotype has only one observation. The chain uses TRBV7-2 and TRBJ1-2; 7 nucleotides line up with TRBD1. This CDR3 has 15 residues. The V segment lost 1 base and the J segment 1 base; nucleotides outside the gene matches: 3. The germline CDR1 and CDR2 sequences are SGHTA and FQGNSA. The CDR3 sequence is CASSLDDRVNYGYTF. For the CDR3, the DNA is TGTGCCAGCAGCTTAGACGACAGGGTTAACTATGGCTACACCTTC.

The chain combines TRBV5-1 with TRBJ2-7, with a possible D match to TRBD2 (11 bases). Per the germline V gene, CDR1 is SGHRS and CDR2 is YFSETQ. Trimming removed 3 bases from V and 1 base from J, with 32 bases in between. The CDR3 has 21 amino acids. Here the CDR3 reads CASSSPGQGTGTSGLSYEQYF. The CDR3 nucleotides are TGCGCCAGCAGCTCGCCGGGACAGGGGACCGGGACTAGCGGACTATCCTACGAGCAGTACTTC.

The chain combines TRBV19 with TRBJ2-3, with D possibly being TRBD1 (6 bases). V dropped 3 bases and J dropped 2 bases, with 9 bases sitting between them. This CDR3 region has 14 residues. CDR1 LNHDA and CDR2 SQIVND come from the germline V gene (reference sequence). CDR3 DNA sequence: TGTGCCAGTAGTATGGACAGCTACACAGATACGCAGTATTTT. Its protein is CASSMDSYTDTQYF.

This chain links TRBV19 with TRBJ2-4, with 8 bases fitting TRBD1. The DNA end favors TRBJ2-7, so the J call may be wrong. The CDR3 totals 14 residues. The germline V gene has CDR1 LNHDA and CDR2 SQIVND (reference sequence). The CDR3 loop reads CASSMGTGPYEQYF. The CDR3 nucleotides are TGTGCCAGTAGTATGGGGACAGGACCCTACGAGCAGTACTTC.